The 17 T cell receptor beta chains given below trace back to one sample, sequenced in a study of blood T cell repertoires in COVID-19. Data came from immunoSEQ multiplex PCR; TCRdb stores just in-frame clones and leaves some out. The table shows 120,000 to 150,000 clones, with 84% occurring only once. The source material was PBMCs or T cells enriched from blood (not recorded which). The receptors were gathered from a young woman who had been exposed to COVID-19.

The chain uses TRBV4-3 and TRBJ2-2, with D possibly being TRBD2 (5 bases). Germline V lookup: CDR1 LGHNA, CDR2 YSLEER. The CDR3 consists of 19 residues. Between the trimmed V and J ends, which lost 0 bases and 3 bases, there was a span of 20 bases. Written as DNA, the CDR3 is TGCGCCAGCAGCCAAGATTCGGTCCTAGCTAGGTCTTACACCGGGGAGCTGTTTTTT. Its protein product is CASSQDSVLARSYTGELFF.

The CDR3 DNA reads as TGTGCCAGCTCCCAGGCGGGGAACACTGAAGCTTTCTTT. It codes for CASSQAGNTEAFF. The V and J genes are TRBV18 and TRBJ1-1; D is unclear. V was pared by 6 bases and J by 1 base, with 9 bases between. Germline V gene data show CDR1 as KGHSH and CDR2 as LQKENI. The CDR3 is 13 amino acids.

The CDR3 region is CASSQGAFRSPLHF. The CDR3 nucleotides read TGCGCCAGCAGCCAAGGAGCATTTCGGTCACCCCTCCACTTT. The rearrangement joins TRBV4-1 to TRBJ1-6, with no clear D. Looked up from germline, CDR1 is MGHRA and CDR2 is YSYEKL. This CDR3 region has 14 residues. Trimming took 1 base from V and 10 from J, leaving 11 bases between them.

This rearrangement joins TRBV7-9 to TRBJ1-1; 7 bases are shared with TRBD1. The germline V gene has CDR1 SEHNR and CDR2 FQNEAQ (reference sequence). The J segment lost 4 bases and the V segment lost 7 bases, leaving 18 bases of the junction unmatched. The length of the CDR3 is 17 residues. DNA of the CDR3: TGTGCCAGCACTCTCCCGGGACAGCGAATACAGGGCACTGAAGCTTTCTTT. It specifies CASTLPGQRIQGTEAFF.

DNA for the CDR3: TGCAGCGTTTTCCGCGCGAGCACAGATACGCAGTATTTT. Its protein product is CSVFRASTDTQYF. The chain is built from TRBV29-1 and TRBJ2-3; unclear D gene. CDR3 length equals 13 residues. Germline V CDR1 and CDR2: SQVTM, ANQGSEA. V was shortened by 5 bases and J by 0 bases, with 9 bases between the two germline ends.

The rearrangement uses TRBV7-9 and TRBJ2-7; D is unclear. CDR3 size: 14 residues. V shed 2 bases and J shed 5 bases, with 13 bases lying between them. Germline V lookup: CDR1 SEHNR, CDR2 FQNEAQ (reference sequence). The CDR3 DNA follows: TGTGCCAGCAGCTTATCGCAGATCAGGCACGAGCAGTACTTC. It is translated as CASSLSQIRHEQYF. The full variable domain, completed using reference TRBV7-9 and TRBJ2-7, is DTGVSQNPRHKITKRGQNVTFRCDPISEHNRLYWYRQTLGQGPEFLTYFQNEAQLEKSRLLSDRFSAERPKGSFSTLEIQRTEQGDSAMYLCASSLSQIRHEQYFGPGTRLTVT.

CDR3: CASSAGRGRNYGYTF. In DNA form, the CDR3 reads TGTGCCAGCAGTGCGGGGCGGGGGCGCAACTATGGCTACACCTTC. This rearrangement joins TRBV27 to TRBJ1-2, with D perhaps matching TRBD1 (6 bases). CDR1 is MNHEY and CDR2 is SMNVEV in the germline V gene (reference sequence). The CDR3 covers 15 residues. V lost 5 bases and J lost 2, with 15 bases in between.

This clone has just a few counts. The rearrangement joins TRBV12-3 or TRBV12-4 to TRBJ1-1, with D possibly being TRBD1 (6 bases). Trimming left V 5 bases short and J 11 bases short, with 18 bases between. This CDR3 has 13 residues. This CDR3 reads CASSTKTGNDAFF. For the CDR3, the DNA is TGTGCCAGCAGTACTAAGACAGGTAATGATGCTTTCTTT.

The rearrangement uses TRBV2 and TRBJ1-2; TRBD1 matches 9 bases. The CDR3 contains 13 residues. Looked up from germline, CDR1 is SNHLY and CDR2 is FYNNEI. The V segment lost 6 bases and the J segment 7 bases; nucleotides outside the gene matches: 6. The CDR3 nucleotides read TGTGCCAGCAGCCCGACAGGGGGTAGTGGCTACACCTTC. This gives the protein CASSPTGGSGYTF.

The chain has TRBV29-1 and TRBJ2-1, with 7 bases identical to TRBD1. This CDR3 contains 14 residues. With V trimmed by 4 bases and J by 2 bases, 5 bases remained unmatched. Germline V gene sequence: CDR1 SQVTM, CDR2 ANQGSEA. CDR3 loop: CSVVPGQPYNEQFF. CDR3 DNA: TGCAGCGTTGTCCCGGGACAGCCCTACAATGAGCAGTTCTTC.

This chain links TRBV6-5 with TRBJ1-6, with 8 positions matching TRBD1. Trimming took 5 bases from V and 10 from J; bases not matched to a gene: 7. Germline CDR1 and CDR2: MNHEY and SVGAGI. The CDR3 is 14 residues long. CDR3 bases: TGTGCCAGCAGTCGAGACAGGGGCGCCTCACCCCTCCACTTT. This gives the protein CASSRDRGASPLHF.

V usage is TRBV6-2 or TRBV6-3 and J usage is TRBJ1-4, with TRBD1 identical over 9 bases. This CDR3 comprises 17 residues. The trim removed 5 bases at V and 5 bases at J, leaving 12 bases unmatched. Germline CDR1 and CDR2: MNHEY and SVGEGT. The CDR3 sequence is CASSNRDRVGTNEKLFF. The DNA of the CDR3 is TGTGCCAGCAGTAACCGGGACAGGGTGGGAACCAATGAAAAACTGTTTTTT.

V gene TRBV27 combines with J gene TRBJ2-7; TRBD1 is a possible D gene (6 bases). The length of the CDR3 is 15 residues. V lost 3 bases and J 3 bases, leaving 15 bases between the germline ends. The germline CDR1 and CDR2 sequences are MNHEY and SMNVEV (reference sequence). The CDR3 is CASSFMGTRRYEQYF. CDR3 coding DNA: TGTGCCAGCAGTTTTATGGGGACAAGACGCTACGAGCAGTACTTC.

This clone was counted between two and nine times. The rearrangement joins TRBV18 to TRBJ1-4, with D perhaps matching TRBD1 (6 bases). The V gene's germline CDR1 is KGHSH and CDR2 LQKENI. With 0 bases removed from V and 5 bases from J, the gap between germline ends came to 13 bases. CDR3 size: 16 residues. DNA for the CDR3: TGTGCCAGCTCACCACCGGGGGCACCTGAGAATGAAAAACTGTTTTTT. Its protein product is CASSPPGAPENEKLFF. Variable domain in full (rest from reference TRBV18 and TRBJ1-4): NAGVMQNPRHLVRRRGQEARLRCSPMKGHSHVYWYRQLPEEGLKFMVYLQKENIIDESGMPKERFSAEFPKEGPSILRIQQVVRGDSAAYFCASSPPGAPENEKLFFGSGTQLSVL.

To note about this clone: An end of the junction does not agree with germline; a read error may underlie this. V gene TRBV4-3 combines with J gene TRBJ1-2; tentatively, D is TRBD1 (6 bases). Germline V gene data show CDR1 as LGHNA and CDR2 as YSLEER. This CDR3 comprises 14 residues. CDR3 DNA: TGCGCCAGCAGCCAAGACAGGGGCGCCCCGTCGTTTGCCTTC. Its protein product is CASSQDRGAPSFAF.

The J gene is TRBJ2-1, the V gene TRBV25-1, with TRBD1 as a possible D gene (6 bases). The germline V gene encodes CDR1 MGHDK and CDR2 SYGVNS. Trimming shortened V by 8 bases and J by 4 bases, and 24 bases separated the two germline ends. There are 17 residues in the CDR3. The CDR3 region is CASSKRSRTAQYNEQFF. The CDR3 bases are TGTGCCAGCTCGAAAAGATCGCGGACAGCCCAATACAATGAGCAGTTCTTC. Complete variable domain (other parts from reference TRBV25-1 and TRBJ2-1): EADIYQTPRYLVIGTGKKITLECSQTMGHDKMYWYQQDPGMELHLIHYSYGVNSTEKGDLSSESTVSRIRTEHFPLTLESARPSHTSQYLCASSKRSRTAQYNEQFFGPGTRLTVL.

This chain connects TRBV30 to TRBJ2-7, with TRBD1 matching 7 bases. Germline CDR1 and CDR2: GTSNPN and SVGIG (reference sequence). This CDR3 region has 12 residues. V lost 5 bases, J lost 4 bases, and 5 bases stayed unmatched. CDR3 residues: CAWARQGYEQYF. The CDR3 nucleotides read TGTGCCTGGGCACGACAGGGATACGAGCAGTACTTC.